This TCR beta chain was observed in a study of blood T cell repertoires in COVID-19. Study information: Italy, Spain and the United States were the sources of the convalescent and acute COVID-19 samples.

Recovered status applied to Cohort 3 donors who had two consecutive negative PCRs. It also applied to those with clearance or with symptom resolution. Here immunoSEQ multiplex PCR was the method, and the copy in TCRdb shows in-frame clones only, minus some. The sample records 250,000 to 300,000 clones, approximately 85% being singletons. The germline V and J ends were trimmed by 1 base and 2 bases, with 8 bases remaining between them. From germline, CDR1 is KGHSH and CDR2 LQKENI. The CDR3 is made up of 14 amino acids. The sequencing input was PBMCs or T cells enriched from blood (not recorded which). The receptor was derived from a woman in her thirties who had recovered from COVID-19. The rearrangement uses TRBV18 and TRBJ2-5; D is undetermined. The CDR3 DNA reads as TGTGCCAGCTCACCACTTTTCGTTCAAGAGACCCAGTACTTC. Translated, it gives CASSPLFVQETQYF.